What follows describes a single TCR beta chain. Germline CDR1 reads MNHNY; CDR2 reads SVGAGI (reference sequence). This CDR3 is 14 amino acids long. V gave up 4 bases and J gave up 7 bases; unmatched junction bases: 4. Only Caucasian adults living in Nashville, Tennessee made up the donor group. A CD45RA-negative memory subset and a CD45RA+ naive subset were separated from the CD4+ cells. The entry originates in a study of shared clonotypes between healthy human individuals. Every subset's genomic DNA went evenly onto several immunoSEQ plates. Replicate PCRs from sorted subsets contained roughly 190 ng DNA, which is roughly 30,000 T cell genomes. TCRdb keeps only in-frame clones here, not all; method: immunoSEQ multiplex PCR. This repertoire shows roughly 2.5 million clones, about 92% found once; its top ten account for over 0.12%.

Material for sequencing was naive CD4+ T cells sorted from blood. Subset denoted: CD45RA+ positively selected. The rearrangement joins TRBV6-6 to TRBJ1-6; 7 positions agree with TRBD1. This sequence originates from a man younger than 30 in good health. CDR3 sequence reads: CASSSRGSNSPLHF. The CDR3, as DNA: TGTGCCAGCAGTTCCAGGGGGAGCAATTCACCCCTCCACTTT.